Below are 15 T cell receptor beta chains sequenced from a single sample in a study of cytomegalovirus exposure and HLA in healthy donors. The PCR employed 60 Vbeta primers together with 13 Jbeta primers. TCRdb's copy holds only in-frame clones and misses some; the assay was immunoSEQ multiplex PCR. The repertoire includes about 200,000 clones, over 75% of them detected once, and roughly 3% sits in the top ten. Material: PBMCs. The receptors were gathered from a woman in her 30s in good health and CMV-seronegative.

The genes are TRBV2 and TRBJ1-1; no clear D gene. This CDR3 spans 14 amino acids. In germline, CDR1 is SNHLY, CDR2 FYNNEI. Trimming took off 2 bases at V and 1 base at J, with 8 bases between the two ends. The CDR3 sequence: CASSELPRNTEAFF. For the CDR3, the DNA is TGTGCCAGCAGTGAACTCCCCAGGAACACTGAAGCTTTCTTT.

The rearrangement uses TRBV6-5 and TRBJ1-1; TRBD1 is a possible D gene (6 bases). Germline values: CDR1 MNHEY, CDR2 SVGAGI. The CDR3 sequence is 14 residues long. Between the trimmed V and J ends, which lost 5 bases and 10 bases, there was a span of 20 bases. The CDR3 loop reads CASSTNQGTWTAFF. The CDR3 region has the DNA TGTGCCAGCAGTACTAACCAGGGGACGTGGACAGCTTTCTTT.

The chain employs TRBV6-6 and TRBJ1-1; possibly TRBD1 for D (6 bases). Per germline, CDR1 MNHNY and CDR2 SVGAGI (reference sequence). The CDR3 spans 15 residues. Trimming removed 6 bases from V and 6 bases from J, with 20 bases in between. CDR3 in amino acids: CASRSPGGLLAEAFF. The CDR3 DNA is TGTGCCAGCAGGTCCCCGGGGGGCTTATTGGCTGAAGCTTTCTTT.

The chain's CDR3 is CASSTSGPHNEQFF. DNA of the CDR3: TGCGCCAGCAGCACTAGCGGGCCCCACAATGAGCAGTTCTTC. The rearrangement links TRBV5-1 to TRBJ2-1, with 9 bases matching TRBD2. CDR1 is SGHRS and CDR2 is YFSETQ in the germline V gene. Unmatched junction bases numbered 4, after V lost 4 bases and J lost 5 bases. The length of the CDR3 is 14 residues.

The chain combines TRBV5-4 with TRBJ1-1; possible D gene TRBD1, 6 bases. The germline V gene has CDR1 SGHNT and CDR2 YYREEE (reference sequence). CDR3 length equals 15 residues. The V and J ends lost 4 bases and 1 base respectively, with 14 bases between them. The CDR3 loop is CASSGGDTANTEAFF. The CDR3 DNA follows: TGTGCCAGCAGCGGGGGGGACACGGCGAACACTGAAGCTTTCTTT.

This clone was seen just once. V and J are TRBV20-1 and TRBJ1-5; no clear D. Trimming removed 3 bases at V and 9 bases at J, with 9 bases between. Germline loops: CDR1 DFQATT, CDR2 SNEGSKA (reference sequence). CDR3 length: 11 amino acids. The DNA for the CDR3 is TGCAGTGCTAGGGCGAGAGGGCCCCAGCATTTT. The encoded protein is CSARARGPQHF.

The V call is TRBV5-1, the J call TRBJ2-7; TRBD2 agrees at 10 bases. The CDR3 has 18 residues. Germline CDR1 is SGHRS and CDR2 is YFSETQ. V lost 0 bases to trimming and J lost 2 bases; unmatched junction nucleotides: 11. CDR3 in amino acids: CASSLVGGLAATTYEQYF. In DNA form, the CDR3 reads TGCGCCAGCAGCTTGGTCGGAGGACTAGCGGCCACCACCTACGAGCAGTACTTC.

This clone was observed once. V gene TRBV6-5 combines with J gene TRBJ2-1; 8 positions match TRBD1. The germline V gene has CDR1 MNHEY and CDR2 SVGAGI. The CDR3 runs to 15 residues. Trimming at V came to 5 bases and at J to 4 bases, leaving 7 bases not matched to a gene. The CDR3 loop reads CASSPGQVLYNEQFF. The CDR3 nucleotides read TGTGCCAGCAGTCCGGGACAGGTCCTTTACAATGAGCAGTTCTTC.

The chain uses TRBV2 and TRBJ2-1, with TRBD2 as a possible D gene (6 bases). This CDR3 has 16 amino acids. Germline V lookup: CDR1 SNHLY, CDR2 FYNNEI. V lost 2 bases and J 0 bases, leaving 11 bases between the germline ends. CDR3 protein: CASSEWDLSSYNEQFF. The CDR3 bases are TGTGCCAGCAGTGAATGGGACTTGAGCTCCTACAATGAGCAGTTCTTC. Together with reference TRBV2 and TRBJ2-1, the CDR3 gives the full variable domain: EPEVTQTPSHQVTQMGQEVILRCVPISNHLYFYWYRQILGQKVEFLVSFYNNEISEKSEIFDDQFSVERPDGSNFTLKIRSTKLEDSAMYFCASSEWDLSSYNEQFFGPGTRLTVL.

The table lists this clone with a few counts. This chain connects TRBV6-1 to TRBJ1-2, with D possibly matching TRBD1 (6 bases). CDR1 is MNHNS and CDR2 is SASEGT in the germline V gene. The CDR3 contains 17 residues. V gave up 0 bases and J gave up 5 bases, with 19 bases separating them. CDR3 residues: CASSEALPRTVEYGYTF. In nucleotides, the CDR3 is TGTGCCAGCAGTGAAGCGCTTCCCCGGACAGTGGAGTATGGCTACACCTTC.

This clone was picked up one time. This rearrangement joins TRBV27 to TRBJ2-7; 8 bases match TRBD2. This CDR3 is built from 16 residues. From germline, CDR1 is MNHEY and CDR2 SMNVEV (reference sequence). Losses at the gene ends were 2 bases for V and 3 bases for J; bases not matched to a gene: 9. The CDR3 DNA sequence: TGTGCCAGCAGTTTACGGTGGCGGGAGGTAATCTACGAGCAGTACTTC. It encodes CASSLRWREVIYEQYF.

Details on this clone: No conserved phenylalanine or tryptophan ends this CDR3, so it is likely a read error. The chain recombines TRBV2 with TRBJ1-3, with D maybe TRBD1 (5 bases). Germline V CDR1 and CDR2: SNHLY, FYNNEI. The V gene lost 4 bases and the J gene lost 0 bases, with 10 bases spanning the gap. This CDR3 has 15 residues. The CDR3 sequence: CASSGPGGSGNTIYL. CDR3 in DNA: TGTGCCAGCAGTGGGCCTGGGGGCTCTGGAAACACCATATATCTT.

The chain links TRBV7-9 to TRBJ2-5; D unresolved. The germline gives CDR1 SEHNR, CDR2 FQNEAQ (reference sequence). CDR3 size: 14 residues. V was pared by 4 bases and J by 4 bases, with 13 bases between. Written as DNA, the CDR3 is TGTGCCAGCAGCTACCCTGAAGCGCCAGAGACCCAGTACTTC. Translation gives CASSYPEAPETQYF.

This clone was observed once. This sequence joins TRBV6-5 and TRBJ1-2, with 8 positions matching TRBD1. The CDR3 has 13 amino acids. Germline-derived CDR1 and CDR2 are MNHEY and SVGAGI. V lost 5 bases to trimming and J lost 3 bases; unmatched junction nucleotides: 2. The DNA for the CDR3 is TGTGCCAGCAGTCCACAGGGGGACTATGGCTACACCTTC. Translating gives CASSPQGDYGYTF.

V and J are TRBV5-1 and TRBJ2-3; 7 nucleotides align to TRBD1. Germline V gives CDR1 SGHRS, CDR2 YFSETQ. This CDR3 has 15 residues. Losses at the gene ends were 4 bases for V and 2 bases for J; bases not matched to a gene: 7. The CDR3 nucleotides read TGCGCCAGCAGCCCTGCGGACAGGTCCACAGATACGCAGTATTTT. Amino acid sequence: CASSPADRSTDTQYF.